This TCR beta chain was captured by sequencing in a study of shared clonotypes between healthy human individuals. Regarding the study as a whole: Large depth notwithstanding, sorted-subset sequencing proved incomplete by rarefaction.

Points on this clone: Its antigen is as yet unknown. Other DNA sequences in the same sample also yield this CDR3.

Deep-level settings were used for running the assay. Across several immunoSEQ plates, the genomic DNA of each subset was split evenly. The protocol was immunoSEQ multiplex PCR, while the TCRdb copy is restricted to in-frame clones and leaves out a portion. This table has some 2,100,000 clones, around 95% appearing once. The CDR3 loop spans 13 amino acids. V lost 6 bases, J lost 1 base, and 0 bases stayed unmatched. Germline-derived CDR1 and CDR2 are MDHEN and SYDVKM. Nashville, Tennessee was home to all donors, who were Caucasian adults. This receptor was identified in a young man in good health. The chain couples TRBV28 to TRBJ1-1, with 9 bases identical to TRBD1. The sequenced sample consisted of naive CD4+ T cells sorted from blood. Regarding subset: CD45RA+ positively selected. DNA of the CDR3: TGTGCCAGCAGGGGACAGGGGAACACTGAAGCTTTCTTT. It is translated as CASRGQGNTEAFF. The full variable domain, in which reference TRBV28 and TRBJ1-1 provide the parts outside the CDR3, is DVKVTQSSRYLVKRTGEKVFLECVQDMDHENMFWYRQDPGLGLRLIYFSYDVKMKEKGDIPEGYSVSREKKERFSLILESASTNQTSMYLCASRGQGNTEAFFGQGTRLTVV.